This passage covers 30 T cell receptor beta chains from one sample sequenced in a study of shared clonotypes between healthy human individuals. Sequencing was performed with immunoSEQ multiplex PCR; in TCRdb, only in-frame clones are kept and a portion is missing. The sample contains some 1,100,000 clones, about four fifths of which appear only once. Sequencing used memory CD4+ T cells from PBMCs. Documented subset: CD45RA-negative fraction. The receptors originated from a man between 18 and 29 years old in good health. Some clones in this sample may be carry-over from other donors' samples.

The table lists this clone with a count of one. The V call is TRBV5-3, the J call TRBJ1-5; D is perhaps TRBD1 (6 bases). TRBV5-3 is designated an ORF whose function remains uncertain. Trimming removed 4 bases from V and 6 bases from J, with 20 bases in between. This CDR3 is built from 16 residues. The CDR3 is CARSPFPGDWSQPQHF. The CDR3 nucleotides are TGTGCCAGAAGCCCCTTCCCAGGGGATTGGAGTCAGCCCCAGCATTTT.

This clone showed up just a few times. The chain has TRBV27 and TRBJ1-5; TRBD1 is a possible D gene (5 bases). The CDR3 loop spans 14 amino acids. The V gene's germline CDR1 is MNHEY and CDR2 SMNVEV (reference sequence). Trimming pared 5 bases from V and 6 bases from J, leaving 14 bases between. This CDR3 reads CASSATVGLQPQHF. In nucleotides, the CDR3 is TGTGCCAGCAGTGCGACAGTTGGTCTTCAGCCCCAGCATTTT.

Details on this clone: Other DNA sequences of this sample code for an identical CDR3. V and J are TRBV11-3 and TRBJ2-7; D uncertain. Germline CDR1 reads SGHNT; CDR2 reads YENEEA. The CDR3 has 13 amino acids. The V and J ends lost 1 base and 3 bases respectively, with 7 bases between them. The CDR3 loop reads CASSLGSSYEQYF. DNA of the CDR3: TGTGCCAGCAGCTTAGGATCCAGCTACGAGCAGTACTTC.

The chain is built from TRBV5-1 and TRBJ1-2; D gene ambiguous. CDR3 size: 14 residues. Germline-derived CDR1 and CDR2 are SGHRS and YFSETQ. The V and J ends lost 2 bases and 7 bases respectively, with 15 bases between them. The CDR3 region is CASSLRGVDGGYTF. The CDR3 bases are TGCGCCAGCAGCTTACGCGGGGTAGACGGTGGCTACACCTTC.

The V gene is TRBV28, the J gene TRBJ2-5; D uncertain. The CDR3 covers 12 residues. Germline CDR1 and CDR2: MDHEN and SYDVKM. V shed 2 bases and J shed 4 bases, with 5 bases lying between them. The CDR3 DNA is TGTGCCAGCAGTTTAGAGCGAGAGACCCAGTACTTC. This gives the protein CASSLERETQYF.

The chain combines TRBV14 with TRBJ1-1; D is unresolved. V gave up 0 bases and J gave up 0 bases, with 14 bases separating them. Germline V CDR1 and CDR2: SGHDN, FVKESK. The CDR3 runs 17 residues. CDR3 protein: CASSQEGGGYMNTEAFF. Here the CDR3 DNA reads TGTGCCAGCAGCCAAGAGGGTGGCGGCTACATGAACACTGAAGCTTTCTTT.

This clone appeared once. The V and J genes are TRBV29-1 and TRBJ2-1, with a possible D match to TRBD2 (5 bases). The CDR3 has 13 residues. Germline lookup yields CDR1 SQVTM and CDR2 ANQGSEA. The ends were cut back, 8 bases at V and 5 bases at J, with 16 bases in the middle. The CDR3 spells CSHSGYGDNEQFF. CDR3 bases: TGCAGCCACTCCGGTTACGGGGACAATGAGCAGTTCTTC.

V usage is TRBV30 and J usage is TRBJ2-7, with TRBD1 matching over 8 bases. Germline V gene data show CDR1 as GTSNPN and CDR2 as SVGIG (reference sequence). Trimming took 1 base from V and 4 from J; bases not matched to a gene: 3. The CDR3 covers 13 residues. The CDR3 loop is CAWSAGGRYEQYF. The CDR3 DNA follows: TGTGCCTGGAGTGCAGGGGGCAGGTACGAGCAGTACTTC.

The V and J genes are TRBV4-1 and TRBJ2-5; the match to TRBD2 covers 7 bases. J lost 2 bases, V lost 7 bases, and 10 bases had no gene match. There are 15 residues in the CDR3. Germline CDR1 reads MGHRA; CDR2 reads YSYEKL. This CDR3 is CASNHPGGGQETQYF. DNA for the CDR3: TGCGCCAGCAACCACCCCGGCGGGGGACAAGAGACCCAGTACTTC.

The chain recombines TRBV11-3 with TRBJ2-7; a weak D match, TRBD2 (5 bases). CDR3 length: 13 amino acids. Germline assignment: CDR1 SGHNT and CDR2 YENEEA. Between the trimmed V and J ends, which lost 0 bases and 6 bases, there was a span of 9 bases. The CDR3: CASSLDDRGEQYF. CDR3 DNA sequence: TGTGCCAGCAGCTTAGATGACCGGGGCGAGCAGTACTTC.

V is TRBV2 and J is TRBJ1-1, with no clear D. The CDR3 covers 12 residues. Germline CDR1 SNHLY, CDR2 FYNNEI. V lost 8 bases to trimming and J lost 4 bases, with 11 bases between them. The CDR3: CASGVEGTEAFF. The CDR3 DNA follows: TGTGCCAGCGGTGTGGAGGGCACTGAAGCTTTCTTT.

V usage is TRBV18 and J usage is TRBJ2-5; D might be TRBD1 or TRBD2, each matching 5 bases. The end of the DNA fits TRBJ2-7 better, so the J call may be wrong. Germline V lookup: CDR1 KGHSH, CDR2 LQKENI. The length of the CDR3 is 13 residues. CDR3 amino acids: CASSPGTEYEQYF. CDR3 nucleotide sequence: TGTGCCAGCTCACCAGGGACGGAGTACGAGCAGTACTTC.

Turning to this clone: Being one base from a much bigger clone, this may be a read error. This chain links TRBV2 with TRBJ1-1, with no clear D. This CDR3 is 13 amino acids long. V lost 6 bases, J lost 0 bases, and 8 bases lay in between. Germline loops: CDR1 SNHLY, CDR2 FYNNEI. The CDR3 DNA sequence: TGTGCCAGCAGCTTAGACGTGAACACTGAAGCTTTCTTT. This codes for CASSLDVNTEAFF.

This clone showed up just a few times. The J gene is TRBJ2-3, the V gene TRBV5-4; the D is unclear. The CDR3 is 15 amino acids. In germline, CDR1 is SGHNT, CDR2 YYREEE (reference sequence). V lost 0 bases, J lost 1 base, and 9 bases lay in between. CDR3 loop: CASSLGLLGTDTQYF. The DNA of the CDR3 is TGTGCCAGCAGCTTGGGTCTGCTAGGCACAGATACGCAGTATTTT.

This chain connects TRBV20-1 to TRBJ1-2; D remains unclear. The V and J ends lost 4 bases and 8 bases respectively, with 5 bases between them. The CDR3 is 9 amino acids. The germline V gene has CDR1 DFQATT and CDR2 SNEGSKA (reference sequence). The CDR3 sequence: CSATPGYTF. In nucleotides, the CDR3 is TGCAGTGCTACACCAGGCTACACCTTC.

This chain links TRBV7-8 with TRBJ2-7, with unresolved D. CDR3 size: 14 residues. V was trimmed by 7 bases and J by 4 bases, leaving 17 bases between them. CDR1 and CDR2 (germline): SGHVS, FQNEAQ. The CDR3 DNA reads TGTGCCAGCACCGAAACGGCTATTTTGTACGAGCAGTACTTC. Its translation: CASTETAILYEQYF.

The gene calls are TRBV11-3 and TRBJ2-7; D is possibly TRBD2 (6 bases). The V end was cut by 0 bases, the J end by 3 bases, with 12 bases between. CDR1 SGHNT and CDR2 YENEEA come from the germline V gene. The CDR3 totals 15 residues. The CDR3 DNA follows: TGTGCCAGCAGCTTAGACGGCGGGGCCGACTACGAGCAGTACTTC. This encodes CASSLDGGADYEQYF.

This clone is a singleton in its sample. Other DNA sequences in the sample encode the same CDR3. The chain employs TRBV6-5 and TRBJ1-1; D is unclear. Germline V gene lookup returns CDR1 MNHEY and CDR2 SVGAGI. This CDR3 contains 11 residues. V lost 4 bases to trimming and J lost 4 bases, with 4 bases between them. The CDR3 here is CASSWGTEAFF. For the CDR3, the DNA is TGTGCCAGCAGTTGGGGCACTGAAGCTTTCTTT.

The rearrangement links TRBV7-3 to TRBJ2-3; no clear D. V shed 2 bases and J shed 1 base, with 10 bases lying between them. The CDR3 runs to 15 residues. Germline-derived CDR1 and CDR2 are SGHTA and FQGTGA. The CDR3 sequence is CASSLHGQGTDTQYF. The CDR3 DNA reads TGTGCCAGCAGCTTACACGGGCAAGGCACAGATACGCAGTATTTT.

The chain combines TRBV6-5 with TRBJ1-4; D is uncertain. The germline CDR1 and CDR2 sequences are MNHEY and SVGAGI. CDR3 length: 16 residues. The ends were cut back, 0 bases at V and 0 bases at J, with 8 bases in the middle. The CDR3 nucleotides are TGTGCCAGCAGTTACTCGATTCCGCCAACTAATGAAAAACTGTTTTTT. It yields the protein CASSYSIPPTNEKLFF.

Comment on this clone: The sample has other DNA sequences that encode this CDR3 too. CDR3 region: CASSLRTGDEKLFF. For the CDR3, the DNA is TGTGCCAGCAGCCTCCGGACAGGGGATGAAAAACTGTTTTTT. The chain uses TRBV7-9 and TRBJ1-4; 9 positions agree with TRBD1. The germline V gene has CDR1 SEHNR and CDR2 FQNEAQ (reference sequence). The CDR3 sequence is 14 residues long. The ends lost 5 bases at V and 6 bases at J; junction bases unmatched: 4.

The chain uses TRBV19 and TRBJ2-7; D remains unclear. This CDR3 contains 11 residues. Between the trimmed V and J ends, which lost 7 bases and 2 bases, there was a span of 6 bases. Germline V gene sequence: CDR1 LNHDA, CDR2 SQIVND (reference sequence). The CDR3 nucleotides are TGTGCCAGTATCACGGCCTACGAGCAGTACTTC. It yields the protein CASITAYEQYF.

The chain carries TRBV5-1 and TRBJ2-7; D remains unclear. The CDR3 is 11 amino acids. Germline V gene sequence: CDR1 SGHRS, CDR2 YFSETQ. Trimming took off 2 bases at V and 6 bases at J, with 6 bases between the two ends. CDR3 bases: TGCGCCAGCAGCTTTTTGGGCGAGCAGTACTTC. Protein product: CASSFLGEQYF.

The rearrangement links TRBV9 to TRBJ1-4; D gene ambiguous. Trimming cost V 0 bases and J 3 bases, with 9 bases left between them. Germline CDR1 SGDLS, CDR2 YYNGEE. The CDR3 covers 15 residues. CDR3 bases: TGTGCCAGCAGCGTAGGGTTTGCGGCTAATGAAAAACTGTTTTTT. It yields the protein CASSVGFAANEKLFF.

As concerns this clone: Mismatch with germline at one junction end may stem from a read error. The chain links TRBV7-2 to TRBJ2-5, with D perhaps assigned TRBD1 or TRBD2 (5 bases each). The CDR3 length is 12 residues. Germline values: CDR1 SGHTA, CDR2 FQGNSA. The CDR3, as DNA: TGTGCCAGCAGCGTCCCTGGGGGAATCGGGGACTTC. Protein product: CASSVPGGIGDF.

The V call is TRBV9, the J call TRBJ2-1, with a tentative D call TRBD1 (6 bases). The germline V and J ends were trimmed by 0 bases and 3 bases, with 16 bases remaining between them. This CDR3 is built from 17 residues. From germline, CDR1 is SGDLS and CDR2 YYNGEE. CDR3 DNA: TGTGCCAGCAGCGTAGGTTCGGGACATAGCTACTACAATGAGCAGTTCTTC. Amino acids: CASSVGSGHSYYNEQFF.

The V and J genes are TRBV7-2 and TRBJ2-1, with D possibly being TRBD2 (5 bases). The germline CDR1 and CDR2 sequences are SGHTA and FQGNSA. This CDR3 is built from 15 residues. The germline V and J ends were trimmed by 1 base and 2 bases, with 9 bases remaining between them. The CDR3 sequence: CASSLGGVAYNEQFF. As DNA, the CDR3 is TGTGCCAGCAGCTTAGGGGGAGTGGCCTACAATGAGCAGTTCTTC.

J is TRBJ1-4 and V is TRBV19, with D uncertain. Germline-derived CDR1 and CDR2 are LNHDA and SQIVND (reference sequence). The CDR3 has 15 residues. Between the trimmed V and J ends, which lost 4 bases and 0 bases, there was a span of 9 bases. Written as DNA, the CDR3 is TGTGCCAGTAGTAAACAGTCTGCAACTAATGAAAAACTGTTTTTT. Protein sequence: CASSKQSATNEKLFF.

The chain links TRBV19 to TRBJ2-7; 7 positions agree with TRBD1. V trimming: 4 bases; J trimming: 1 base; junction bases outside the gene matches: 4. CDR3 length: 14 amino acids. CDR1 and CDR2 (germline): LNHDA, SQIVND (reference sequence). CDR3 amino acids: CASSKTGYSYEQYF. The CDR3 nucleotides are TGTGCCAGTAGTAAGACAGGGTATTCCTACGAGCAGTACTTC.

This chain links TRBV18 with TRBJ2-7; weak D call: TRBD2 (5 bases). Trimming took 0 bases from V and 2 from J, leaving 8 bases between them. CDR3 length: 14 amino acids. Germline CDR1 and CDR2: KGHSH and LQKENI. The CDR3 sequence is CASSPPFGAYEQYF. The DNA of the CDR3 is TGTGCCAGCTCACCACCGTTCGGGGCCTACGAGCAGTACTTC.